This TCR beta chain was sequenced for a study of CD4 T cells in relation to SARS-CoV-2 and coronaviruses. As for the study in general: Negative control cultures got HIV-1 Nef peptides or no peptide.

Study conclusions and caveats: Compared with monoreactive clones, crossreactive clones showed significantly weaker SARS-CoV-2 expansion.

This CDR3 comprises 15 residues. The V gene's germline CDR1 is SGHVS and CDR2 FNYEAQ. V was clipped by 2 bases and J by 7 bases; unmatched bases: 8. Libraries were prepared by immunoSEQ multiplex PCR; TCRdb keeps only in-frame clonotypes and omits some of them. The profile shows about 27,000 clones, about 79% of them singletons. CD4+ T cells from unexposed donors were obtained before the COVID-19 pandemic (2011-2018). Isolation of CD4+ T cells took place after less than 13 days in culture. Testing used SARS-CoV-2 S/N and four cold-coronavirus spikes on unexposed-donor CD4+ T cells, cells permitting. About 1.9 million PBMCs per well were cultured with approximately 10 IU/ml IL-2. This clone was recorded only once. As yet, its antigen is unknown.

This TCR was sampled from a human donor in good health. Sample: CD4+ T cells from PBMCs, cultured in vitro. V and J are TRBV7-6 and TRBJ1-2, with TRBD1 matching 9 bases. The CDR3 nucleotides read TGTGCCAGCAGCTTATACTTGACAGGGGGTTCTGGCTACACCTTC. This gives the protein CASSLYLTGGSGYTF. The variable domain in full, completed from reference TRBV7-6 and TRBJ1-2, reads GAGVSQSPRYKVTKRGQDVALRCDPISGHVSLYWYRQALGQGPEFLTYFNYEAQQDKSGLPNDRFSAERPEGSISTLTIQRTEQRDSAMYRCASSLYLTGGSGYTFGSGTRLTVV.